The text below deals with one TCR beta chain. Antigen specificity is unknown. At one boundary the junction diverges from the germline segment, which might be a read error. This sample stems from a study of tumor-infiltrating lymphocytes in primary liver carcinoma. Study as a whole: The patient group consisted of men and women aged 30 to 69 years.

Study-level results: Pairs comparing tumor with adjacent tissue or blood overlapped less than pairs drawn from tumor regions. The study found a significantly higher top-250-clone fraction in tumors than in blood (p = 0.039).

Starting material for RNA and DNA co-extraction consisted of roughly 18-34 mg of unsorted bulk tissue. The study found over 90% viable tumor cells in every tumor sample. Constant-region priming of around 490 ng total RNA yielded TCR beta cDNA. Sequencing libraries for TCR beta derived from three nested multiplex PCR rounds that used slightly modified ARM-PCR. Primers for the first two PCR rounds were TRBV1-TRBV30 forward primers and a C-beta reverse primer (roughly 10 cycles per round). MiXCR, run by TCRdb on the multiplex PCR reads, gives a single entry per CDR3 protein. The sample carries around 40,000 distinct CDR3 sequences, about three quarters recorded once. The V gene's germline CDR1 is MNHNY and CDR2 SVGAGI (reference sequence). CDR3 length equals 14 residues.

This TCR was sampled from a man in his forties or fifties with primary liver carcinoma and hepatitis B virus infection. The specimen sequenced was liver tumor tissue from sampling region 2. Subset specified: tumor region T2, inferior pole. The chain carries TRBV6-6 and TRBJ1-6; TRBD1 agrees at 8 bases. The CDR3 DNA reads as TGTGCTAGCACCCACACAGGGGGAAGTTCACCCCTCGACTTT. This gives the protein CASTHTGGSSPLDF.